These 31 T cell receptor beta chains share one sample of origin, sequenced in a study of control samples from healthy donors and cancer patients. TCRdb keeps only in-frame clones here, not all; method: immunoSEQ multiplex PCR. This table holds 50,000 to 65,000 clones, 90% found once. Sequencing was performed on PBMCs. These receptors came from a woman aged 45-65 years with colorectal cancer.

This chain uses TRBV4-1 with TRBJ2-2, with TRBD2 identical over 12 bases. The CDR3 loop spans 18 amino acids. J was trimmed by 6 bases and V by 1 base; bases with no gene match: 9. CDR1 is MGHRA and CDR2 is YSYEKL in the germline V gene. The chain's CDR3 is CASSQVVTSGSFAGELFF. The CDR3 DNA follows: TGCGCCAGCAGCCAAGTAGTGACTAGCGGGAGTTTCGCCGGGGAGCTGTTTTTT.

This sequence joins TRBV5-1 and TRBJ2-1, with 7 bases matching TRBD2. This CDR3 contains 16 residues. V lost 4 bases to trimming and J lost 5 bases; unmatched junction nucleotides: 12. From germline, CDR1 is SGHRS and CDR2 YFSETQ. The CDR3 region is CASSQGWLAANNEQFF. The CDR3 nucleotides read TGCGCCAGCAGCCAGGGATGGCTAGCGGCCAACAATGAGCAGTTCTTC.

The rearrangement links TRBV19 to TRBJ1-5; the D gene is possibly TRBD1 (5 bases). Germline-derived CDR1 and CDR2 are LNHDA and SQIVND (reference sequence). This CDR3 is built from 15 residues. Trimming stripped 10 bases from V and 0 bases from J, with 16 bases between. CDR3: CATSGADYSNQPQHF. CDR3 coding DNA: TGTGCCACCTCCGGGGCAGATTATAGCAATCAGCCCCAGCATTTT.

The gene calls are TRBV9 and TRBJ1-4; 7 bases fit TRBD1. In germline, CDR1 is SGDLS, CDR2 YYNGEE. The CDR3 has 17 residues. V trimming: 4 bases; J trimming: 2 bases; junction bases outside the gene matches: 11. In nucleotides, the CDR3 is TGTGCCAGCAGCCCGCGGACAGGCCGGTGGACTAATGAAAAACTGTTTTTT. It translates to CASSPRTGRWTNEKLFF.

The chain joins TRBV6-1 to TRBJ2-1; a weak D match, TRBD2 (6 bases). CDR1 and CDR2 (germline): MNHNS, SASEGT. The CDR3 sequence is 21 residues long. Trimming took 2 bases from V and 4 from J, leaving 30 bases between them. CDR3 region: CASSERYLGLRGRGAYNEQFF. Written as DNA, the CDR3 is TGTGCCAGCAGTGAACGTTACCTAGGCCTTCGTGGGCGGGGTGCTTACAATGAGCAGTTCTTC.

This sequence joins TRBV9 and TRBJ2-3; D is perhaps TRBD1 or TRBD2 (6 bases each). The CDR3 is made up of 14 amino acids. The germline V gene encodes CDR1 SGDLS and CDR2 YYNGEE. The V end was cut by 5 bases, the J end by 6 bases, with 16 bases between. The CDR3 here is CASSAHPGGDTQYF. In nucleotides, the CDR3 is TGTGCCAGCAGTGCACACCCCGGGGGCGATACGCAGTATTTT.

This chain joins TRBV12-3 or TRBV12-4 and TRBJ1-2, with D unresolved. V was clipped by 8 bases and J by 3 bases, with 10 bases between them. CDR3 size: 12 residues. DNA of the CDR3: TGTGCCAGCCGTTCTCTGGACTATGGCTACACCTTC. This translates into CASRSLDYGYTF.

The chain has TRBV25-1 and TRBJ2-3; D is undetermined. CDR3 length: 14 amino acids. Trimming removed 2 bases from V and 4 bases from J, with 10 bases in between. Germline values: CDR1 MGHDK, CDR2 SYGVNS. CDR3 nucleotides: TGTGCCAGCAGTGAAGCGCTAGTCGCAGATACGCAGTATTTT. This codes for CASSEALVADTQYF.

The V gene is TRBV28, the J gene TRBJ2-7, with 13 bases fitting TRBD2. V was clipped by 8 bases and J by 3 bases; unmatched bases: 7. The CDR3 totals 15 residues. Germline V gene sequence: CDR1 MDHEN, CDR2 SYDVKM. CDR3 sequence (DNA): TGTGCCAGCGTCGGACTAGCGGGAGCCTACTACGAGCAGTACTTC. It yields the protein CASVGLAGAYYEQYF.

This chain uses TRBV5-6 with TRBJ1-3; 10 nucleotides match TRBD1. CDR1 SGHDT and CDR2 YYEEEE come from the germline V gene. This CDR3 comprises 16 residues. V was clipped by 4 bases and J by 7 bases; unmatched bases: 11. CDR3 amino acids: CASSGGTGDRWNTIYF. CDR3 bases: TGTGCCAGCAGCGGAGGGACAGGGGACCGTTGGAACACCATATATTTT. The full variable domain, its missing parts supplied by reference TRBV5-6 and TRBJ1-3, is DAGVTQSPTHLIKTRGQQVTLRCSPKSGHDTVSWYQQALGQGPQFIFQYYEEEERQRGNFPDRFSGHQFPNYSSELNVNALLLGDSALYLCASSGGTGDRWNTIYFGEGSWLTVV.

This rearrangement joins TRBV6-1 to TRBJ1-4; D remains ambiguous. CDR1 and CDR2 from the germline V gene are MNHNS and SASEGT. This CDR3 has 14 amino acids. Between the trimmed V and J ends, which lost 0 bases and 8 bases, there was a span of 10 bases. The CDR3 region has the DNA TGTGCCAGCAGTGAAGCGGGAACTGGGGAAAAACTGTTTTTT. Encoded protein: CASSEAGTGEKLFF.

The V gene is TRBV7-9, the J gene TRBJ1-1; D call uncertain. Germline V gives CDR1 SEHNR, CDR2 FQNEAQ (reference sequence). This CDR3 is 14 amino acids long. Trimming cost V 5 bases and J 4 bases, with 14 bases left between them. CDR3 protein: CASSLGVWGTEAFF. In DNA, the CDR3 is TGTGCCAGCAGCCTCGGGGTTTGGGGCACTGAAGCTTTCTTT.

The CDR3 spells CASSLDGASGNTIYF. The CDR3 DNA reads TGTGCCAGCAGCTTAGATGGTGCCTCTGGAAACACCATATATTTT. This chain links TRBV11-3 with TRBJ1-3; D gene ambiguous. V lost 0 bases and J lost 0, with 6 bases in between. CDR1 SGHNT and CDR2 YENEEA come from the germline V gene. The CDR3 covers 15 residues.

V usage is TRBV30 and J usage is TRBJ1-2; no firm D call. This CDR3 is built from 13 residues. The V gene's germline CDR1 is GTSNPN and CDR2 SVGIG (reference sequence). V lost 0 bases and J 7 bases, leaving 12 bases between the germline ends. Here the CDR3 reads CAWSVTGRSGYTF. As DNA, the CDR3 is TGTGCCTGGAGTGTAACCGGGAGAAGTGGCTACACCTTC.

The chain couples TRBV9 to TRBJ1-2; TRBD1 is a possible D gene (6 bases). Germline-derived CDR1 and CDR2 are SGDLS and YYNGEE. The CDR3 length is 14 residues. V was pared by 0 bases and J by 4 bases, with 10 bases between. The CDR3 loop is CASSVGTGPYGYTF. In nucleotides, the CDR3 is TGTGCCAGCAGCGTAGGCACAGGGCCCTATGGCTACACCTTC.

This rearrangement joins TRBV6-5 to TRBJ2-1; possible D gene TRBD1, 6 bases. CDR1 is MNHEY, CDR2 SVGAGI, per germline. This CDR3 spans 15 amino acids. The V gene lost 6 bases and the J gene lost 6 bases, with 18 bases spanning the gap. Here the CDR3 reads CASRTTGFGLNEQFF. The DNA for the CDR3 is TGTGCCAGCAGGACCACAGGGTTCGGACTCAATGAGCAGTTCTTC.

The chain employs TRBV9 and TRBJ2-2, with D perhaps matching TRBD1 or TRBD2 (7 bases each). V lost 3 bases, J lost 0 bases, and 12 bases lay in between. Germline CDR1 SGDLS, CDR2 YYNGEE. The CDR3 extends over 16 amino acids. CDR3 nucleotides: TGTGCCAGCAGCGAGGGGGCGGGAGCGAACACCGGGGAGCTGTTTTTT. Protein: CASSEGAGANTGELFF. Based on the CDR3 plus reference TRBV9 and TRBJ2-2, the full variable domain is DSGVTQTPKHLITATGQRVTLRCSPRSGDLSVYWYQQSLDQGLQFLIQYYNGEERAKGNILERFSAQQFPDLHSELNLSSLELGDSALYFCASSEGAGANTGELFFGEGSRLTVL.

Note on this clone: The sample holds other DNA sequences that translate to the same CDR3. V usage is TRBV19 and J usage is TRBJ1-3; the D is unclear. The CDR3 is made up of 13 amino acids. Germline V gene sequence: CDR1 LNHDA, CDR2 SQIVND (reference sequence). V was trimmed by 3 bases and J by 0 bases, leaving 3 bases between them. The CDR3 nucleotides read TGTGCCAGTAGTATCGGCTCTGGAAACACCATATATTTT. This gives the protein CASSIGSGNTIYF.

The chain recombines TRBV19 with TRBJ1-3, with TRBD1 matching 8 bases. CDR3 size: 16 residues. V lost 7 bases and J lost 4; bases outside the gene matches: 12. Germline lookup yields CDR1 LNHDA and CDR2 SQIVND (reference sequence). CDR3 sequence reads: CASNPTGARMGNTIYF. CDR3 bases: TGTGCCAGTAACCCGACAGGGGCGAGGATGGGAAACACCATATATTTT.

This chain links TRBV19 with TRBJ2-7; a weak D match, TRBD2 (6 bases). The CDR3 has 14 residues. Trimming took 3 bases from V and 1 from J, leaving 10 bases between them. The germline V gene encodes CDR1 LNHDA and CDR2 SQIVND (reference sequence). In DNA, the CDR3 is TGTGCCAGTAGTATGCAGGGAGGATCCTACGAGCAGTACTTC. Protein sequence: CASSMQGGSYEQYF.

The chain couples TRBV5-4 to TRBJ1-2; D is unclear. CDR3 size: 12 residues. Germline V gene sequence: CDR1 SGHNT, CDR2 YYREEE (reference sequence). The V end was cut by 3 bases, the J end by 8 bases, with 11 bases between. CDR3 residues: CASSSPARGYTF. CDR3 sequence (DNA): TGTGCCAGCAGCTCGCCAGCGAGGGGCTACACCTTC.

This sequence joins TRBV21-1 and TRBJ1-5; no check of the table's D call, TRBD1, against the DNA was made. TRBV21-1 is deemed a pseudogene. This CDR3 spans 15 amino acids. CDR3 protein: CASSKSGSSNQPQHF. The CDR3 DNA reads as TGTGCCAGCAGCAAAAGTGGCAGTTCCAATCAGCCCCAGCATTTT.

This chain's CDR3 is CASSSGQGNTIYF. CDR3 sequence (DNA): TGTGCCAGCAGTTCGGGACAGGGAAACACCATATATTTT. The chain uses TRBV6-5 and TRBJ1-3; 7 bases line up with TRBD1. The CDR3 length is 13 residues. From germline, CDR1 is MNHEY and CDR2 SVGAGI. J lost 4 bases, V lost 4 bases, and 1 base had no gene match.

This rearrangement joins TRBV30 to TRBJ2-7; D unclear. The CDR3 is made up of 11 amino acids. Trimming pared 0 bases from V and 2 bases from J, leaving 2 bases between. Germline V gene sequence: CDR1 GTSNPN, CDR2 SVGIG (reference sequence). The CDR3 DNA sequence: TGTGCCTGGAGTGTAGCCTACGAGCAGTACTTC. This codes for CAWSVAYEQYF.

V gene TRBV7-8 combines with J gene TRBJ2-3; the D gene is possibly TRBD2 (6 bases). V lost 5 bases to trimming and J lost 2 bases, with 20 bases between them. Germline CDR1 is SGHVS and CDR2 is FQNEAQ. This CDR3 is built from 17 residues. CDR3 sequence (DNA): TGTGCCAGCAGCCGTACCCTACTGGGCGGGACCACAGATACGCAGTATTTT. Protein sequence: CASSRTLLGGTTDTQYF. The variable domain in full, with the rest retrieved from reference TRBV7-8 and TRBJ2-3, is GAGVSQSPRYKVAKRGQDVALRCDPISGHVSLFWYQQALGQGPEFLTYFQNEAQLDKSGLPSDRFFAERPEGSVSTLKIQRTQQEDSAVYLCASSRTLLGGTTDTQYFGPGTRLTVL.

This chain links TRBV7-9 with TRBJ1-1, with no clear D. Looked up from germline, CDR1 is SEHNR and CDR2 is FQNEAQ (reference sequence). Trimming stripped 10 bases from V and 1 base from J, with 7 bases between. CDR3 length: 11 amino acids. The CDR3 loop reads CATGQNTEAFF. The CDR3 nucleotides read TGTGCCACCGGCCAGAACACTGAAGCTTTCTTT.

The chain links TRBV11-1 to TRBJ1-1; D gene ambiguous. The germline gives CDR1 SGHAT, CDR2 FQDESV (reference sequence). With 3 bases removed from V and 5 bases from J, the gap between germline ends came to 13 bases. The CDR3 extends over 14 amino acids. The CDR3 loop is CASSFTEGVTEAFF. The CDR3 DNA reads TGTGCCAGCAGCTTCACGGAGGGAGTTACTGAAGCTTTCTTT.

This CDR3 reads CASSSDPFYGYTF. CDR3 nucleotides: TGTGCCAGCAGCTCAGACCCCTTCTATGGCTACACCTTC. This rearrangement joins TRBV7-9 to TRBJ1-2; D not certain. The CDR3 is 13 residues long. Germline CDR1 and CDR2: SEHNR and FQNEAQ (reference sequence). V was shortened by 4 bases and J by 4 bases, with 10 bases between the two germline ends.

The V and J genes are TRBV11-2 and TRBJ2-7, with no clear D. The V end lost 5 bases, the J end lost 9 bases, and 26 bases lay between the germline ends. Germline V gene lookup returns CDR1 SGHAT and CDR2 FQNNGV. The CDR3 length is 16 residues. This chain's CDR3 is CASSRPGQVVPRAQYF. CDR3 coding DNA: TGTGCCAGCAGCCGACCCGGCCAAGTCGTGCCTAGAGCGCAGTACTTC.

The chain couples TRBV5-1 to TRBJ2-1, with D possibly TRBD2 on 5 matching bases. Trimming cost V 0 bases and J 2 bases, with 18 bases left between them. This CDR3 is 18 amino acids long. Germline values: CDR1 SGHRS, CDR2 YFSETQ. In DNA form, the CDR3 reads TGCGCCAGCAGCTTGGACGCGTTTGGGGAGTACACCTACAATGAGCAGTTCTTC. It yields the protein CASSLDAFGEYTYNEQFF.

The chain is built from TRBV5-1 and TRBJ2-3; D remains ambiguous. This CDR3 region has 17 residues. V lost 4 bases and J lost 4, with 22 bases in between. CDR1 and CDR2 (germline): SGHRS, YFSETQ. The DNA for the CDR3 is TGCGCCAGCAGCACACTAACTGGAGAGGCCCGGTCAGATACGCAGTATTTT. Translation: CASSTLTGEARSDTQYF.